These T cell receptor beta chains were read from a single sample in a study of blood T cell repertoires in COVID-19. TCRdb's copy holds only in-frame clones and misses some; the assay was immunoSEQ multiplex PCR. The sample includes 70,000 to 75,000 clones, roughly 88% of them seen just once. Material: peripheral blood. These receptors came from a human donor in a cohort sampled during active COVID-19. Each CDR3 is given with its conserved first and last residue. The D gene is left open where the match is weak. Some rows mark clone size as missing; the rest say once, few, many or name a class of expanded clone.

clone size,J gene,V gene,D gene,CDR3 protein,CDR3 DNA
few,TRBJ2-5,TRBV20-1,NA,CSASTGRLGDQYF,TGCAGTGCTAGTACAGGCCGATTAGGGGACCAGTACTTC
NA,TRBJ1-5,TRBV6-5,NA,CASRPTYSSNQPQHF,TGTGCCAGCAGACCTACTTATTCTAGCAATCAGCCCCAGCATTTT
NA,TRBJ1-5,TRBV27,TRBD1,CASSLFGTGNQPQHF,TGTGCCAGCAGTTTATTCGGGACAGGCAATCAGCCCCAGCATTTT
NA,TRBJ1-5,TRBV3-1/TRBV3-2,NA,CASSQGGFSNQPQHF,TGTGCCAGCAGCCAAGGCGGTTTTAGCAATCAGCCCCAGCATTTT
NA,TRBJ1-1,TRBV5-1,NA,CASSADGTENTEAFF,TGCGCCAGCAGCGCAGACGGGACTGAGAACACTGAAGCTTTCTTT
NA,TRBJ2-5,TRBV11-3,NA,CASSFGRGETQYF,TGTGCCAGCAGCTTTGGTAGGGGGGAGACCCAGTACTTC
NA,TRBJ1-1,TRBV2,NA,CASSESVFDTEAFF,TGTGCCAGCAGTGAATCGGTATTTGACACTGAAGCTTTCTTT
once,TRBJ1-2,TRBV6-5,NA,CATSEGDTRYGYTF,TGTGCCACCTCCGAAGGGGACACCCGCTATGGCTACACCTTC
NA,TRBJ2-7,TRBV19,NA,CASSPWGGIGYEQYF,TGTGCCAGTAGTCCCTGGGGAGGCATAGGGTACGAGCAGTACTTC
NA,TRBJ2-2,TRBV4-1,NA,CASSQEGVRGGELFF,TGCGCCAGCAGCCAAGAAGGTGTCCGAGGCGGGGAGCTGTTTTTT
NA,TRBJ2-5,TRBV10-2,TRBD2,CASTWASGPEGTQYF,TGCGCCAGCACTTGGGCTAGCGGCCCTGAAGGGACCCAGTACTTC
NA,TRBJ1-5,TRBV15,NA,CATSTEGGYGNQPQHF,TGTGCCACCAGTACAGAGGGGGGGTATGGCAATCAGCCCCAGCATTTT
NA,TRBJ2-7,TRBV29-1,TRBD2,CSVFGLAGLRGGYEQYF,TGCAGCGTTTTCGGGCTAGCGGGACTTCGAGGTGGCTACGAGCAGTACTTC
NA,TRBJ2-7,TRBV2,NA,CASWGQGVQDEQYF,TGTGCCAGCTGGGGCCAGGGTGTGCAGGACGAGCAGTACTTC
NA,TRBJ1-1,TRBV7-2,NA,CASSLSDREAFF,TGTGCCAGCAGCTTATCTGACAGGGAAGCTTTCTTT
NA,TRBJ2-7,TRBV5-1,NA,CASSLDSNSGEQYF,TGCGCCAGCAGCTTGGACTCCAACAGTGGCGAGCAGTACTTC
NA,TRBJ2-4,TRBV19,TRBD1,CASKRQGDPLNIQYF,TGTGCCAGTAAAAGACAGGGGGACCCCTTAAACATTCAGTACTTC
few,TRBJ1-2,TRBV5-4,TRBD1,CASRTGPNYGYTF,TGTGCCAGCAGGACAGGGCCTAACTATGGCTACACCTTC
NA,TRBJ2-3,TRBV6-1,NA,CASSEGIAQPRAQYF,TGTGCCAGCAGTGAGGGGATAGCCCAACCGCGGGCGCAGTATTTT
NA,TRBJ2-5,TRBV28,NA,CASSTGTYQETQYF,TGTGCCAGCAGTACCGGGACTTACCAAGAGACCCAGTACTTC
NA,TRBJ2-4,TRBV28,TRBD1,CASSRQGENIQYF,TGTGCCAGCAGCCGACAGGGGGAAAACATTCAGTACTTC
NA,TRBJ1-6,TRBV30,NA,CAWRRAGRALHF,TGTGCCTGGAGGCGGGCCGGTAGGGCCCTCCACTTT
NA,TRBJ2-7,TRBV2,NA,CASRGPRGGSYEQYF,TGTGCCAGCAGGGGTCCGAGGGGGGGCTCCTACGAGCAGTACTTC
once,TRBJ2-7,TRBV10-3,TRBD1,CAINGQGAYEQYF,TGTGCCATCAACGGACAGGGGGCCTACGAGCAGTACTTC
NA,TRBJ2-7,TRBV11-2,NA,CASSPQGTRYEQYF,TGTGCCAGCAGTCCACAGGGGACTCGGTACGAGCAGTACTTC
NA,TRBJ1-2,TRBV7-9,NA,CASSSGLDYGYTF,TGTGCCAGCAGCTCAGGGTTAGACTATGGCTACACCTTC
NA,TRBJ2-3,TRBV5-1,NA,CASSLTDTQYF,TGCGCCAGCAGCCTCACAGATACGCAGTATTTT
NA,TRBJ2-2,TRBV19,NA,CASSIGTAYTGELFF,TGTGCCAGTAGTATAGGGACAGCCTACACCGGGGAGCTGTTTTTT
NA,TRBJ1-2,TRBV5-1,TRBD1,CASSLLQTGDGYTF,TGCGCCAGCAGCTTGCTACAGACAGGGGATGGCTACACCTTC
once,TRBJ2-2,TRBV6-4,TRBD1,CASSMTGGATGELFF,TGTGCCAGCAGCATGACAGGGGGCGCAACCGGGGAGCTGTTTTTT
few,TRBJ1-5,TRBV19,NA,CASSIDINSNQPQHF,TGTGCCAGTAGTATAGATATTAATAGCAATCAGCCCCAGCATTTT
NA,TRBJ2-2,TRBV4-3,TRBD1,CASSQDLEGTVFSGELFF,TGCGCCAGCAGCCAAGATTTAGAGGGGACAGTTTTCAGCGGGGAGCTGTTTTTT
once,TRBJ1-5,TRBV7-8,TRBD1,CASSFLGQGNQPQHF,TGTGCCAGCAGCTTTTTGGGACAGGGTAACCAGCCCCAGCATTTT
NA,TRBJ2-5,TRBV3-1/TRBV3-2,NA,CASSQVTGAETQYF,TGTGCCAGCAGCCAAGTTACAGGTGCGGAGACCCAGTACTTC
NA,TRBJ2-5,TRBV5-1,NA,CASSPLSETQYF,TGCGCCAGCAGCCCTCTTTCGGAGACCCAGTACTTC
once,TRBJ2-2,TRBV11-3,NA,CASSPPQDGELFF,TGTGCCAGCAGCCCCCCACAGGACGGGGAGCTGTTTTTT
NA,TRBJ2-2,TRBV5-4,NA,CASSLRATGELFF,TGTGCCAGCAGCTTGAGAGCCACCGGGGAGCTGTTTTTT
once,TRBJ2-3,TRBV7-6,NA,CASGAGRTSYSTDTQYF,TGTGCCAGCGGGGCTGGGAGGACTTCCTATAGCACAGATACGCAGTATTTT